The 25 T cell receptor beta chains presented below share a single source sample, sequenced in a study of response to subunit inactivated influenza vaccine. In TCRdb, the RT-PCR reads were re-called with MiXCR into one record per CDR3 protein. The table records some 180,000 distinct CDR3 sequences, approximately 9.2% of them present only once. Sequences were derived from non-naive T cells sorted from PBMCs, sampled on the day of vaccination. The receptors were gathered from a man aged 45 to 65 who received an inactivated influenza vaccine.

This clonotype came up many times. V usage is TRBV3-1 and J usage is TRBJ2-7; 9 positions match TRBD2. Germline V lookup: CDR1 LGHDT, CDR2 YNNKEL (reference sequence). J was trimmed by 2 bases and V by 1 base; bases with no gene match: 3. There are 15 residues in the CDR3. The CDR3 DNA sequence: TGTGCCAGCAGCCAAGGTGCGGGAGGGGCCTACGAGCAGTACTTC. Residues: CASSQGAGGAYEQYF.

This clonotype was seen many times. V is TRBV20-1 and J is TRBJ1-2, with D unclear. The CDR3 totals 15 residues. Trimming left V 5 bases short and J 5 bases short, with 21 bases between. In germline, CDR1 is DFQATT, CDR2 SNEGSKA (reference sequence). The CDR3 reads CSADSPAQRLYGYTF. The CDR3 DNA is TGCAGTGCTGACTCCCCTGCGCAGCGGCTTTATGGCTACACCTTC.

This clonotype was observed a handful of times. The chain couples TRBV28 to TRBJ2-5; TRBD1 might be the D (6 bases). This CDR3 contains 14 residues. The ends were cut back, 3 bases at V and 2 bases at J, with 10 bases in the middle. CDR1 MDHEN and CDR2 SYDVKM come from the germline V gene. The CDR3 region is CASSFLGQQETQYF. The CDR3 bases are TGTGCCAGCAGTTTTTTGGGACAACAAGAGACCCAGTACTTC.

This clonotype was recorded many times. The J gene is TRBJ2-7, the V gene TRBV27, with D maybe TRBD1 (6 bases). CDR1 MNHEY and CDR2 SMNVEV come from the germline V gene (reference sequence). This CDR3 is built from 15 residues. Trimming removed 5 bases at V and 2 bases at J, with 16 bases between. The chain's CDR3 is CASSPRTALTYEQYF. The CDR3 region has the DNA TGTGCCAGCAGTCCCCGGACAGCGCTAACCTACGAGCAGTACTTC.

This clonotype turned up a few times. The junction departs from germline at one end; a sequencing error may be responsible. The V call is TRBV2, the J call TRBJ1-2; D not certain. From germline, CDR1 is SNHLY and CDR2 FYNNEI. CDR3 length: 14 amino acids. CDR3 coding DNA: TGTGCCAGCAGCGAAGGAGCAGAATACTATGGCTACACCTTC. Translation gives CASSEGAEYYGYTF.

This clonotype was observed at least ten times. The J gene is TRBJ2-5, the V gene TRBV6-5; 10 bases are shared with TRBD1. J gave up 4 bases and V 3 bases, and 5 bases lay outside the gene matches. The germline CDR1 and CDR2 sequences are MNHEY and SVGAGI. The CDR3 runs to 15 residues. The CDR3 DNA reads as TGTGCCAGCAGTTATCCCGGGACAGGGGTAGAGACCCAGTACTTC. Its protein product is CASSYPGTGVETQYF.

This clonotype was detected only a few times. The chain joins TRBV20-1 to TRBJ2-3, with D perhaps matching TRBD1 or TRBD2 (7 bases each). Germline V CDR1 and CDR2: DFQATT, SNEGSKA (reference sequence). The V end was cut by 7 bases, the J end by 0 bases, with 26 bases between. The CDR3 runs to 18 residues. CDR3 in amino acids: CSVRAIKLQGGSTDTQYF. The CDR3 DNA follows: TGCAGTGTTCGCGCCATAAAACTGCAGGGGGGGAGCACAGATACGCAGTATTTT.

This clonotype has at least ten counts. The V gene is TRBV20-1, the J gene TRBJ2-1; a possible D gene is TRBD2 (7 bases). The CDR3 runs to 14 residues. With 3 bases removed from V and 5 bases from J, the gap between germline ends came to 14 bases. Germline CDR1 reads DFQATT; CDR2 reads SNEGSKA (reference sequence). CDR3 loop: CSARDSGTNNEQFF. CDR3 nucleotides: TGCAGTGCTAGGGACAGCGGGACAAACAATGAGCAGTTCTTC.

The table lists this clonotype with many counts. At one of its ends the junction is not consistent with the germline gene, which may arise from a read error. The chain couples TRBV15 to TRBJ2-3, with D perhaps matching TRBD1 (5 bases). Germline V gene data show CDR1 as LNHNV and CDR2 as YYDKDF (reference sequence). The CDR3 contains 14 residues. The CDR3: CATSIDSRTNTQYF. The CDR3, as DNA: TGTGCCACCAGCATTGACAGCCGCACAAATACGCAGTATTTT.

This clonotype was picked up many times. V gene TRBV28 combines with J gene TRBJ2-3; D ambiguous. There are 11 residues in the CDR3. Trimming removed 6 bases from V and 8 bases from J, with 9 bases in between. CDR1 is MDHEN, CDR2 SYDVKM, per germline. The CDR3 nucleotides read TGTGCCAGCAGCCAGATGCGTACGCAGTATTTT. Translation gives CASSQMRTQYF.

This clonotype was picked up a small number of times. The rearrangement joins TRBV28 to TRBJ1-1; D remains ambiguous. Germline V CDR1 and CDR2: MDHEN, SYDVKM. V lost 3 bases to trimming and J lost 1 base, with 12 bases between them. This CDR3 contains 15 residues. As DNA, the CDR3 is TGTGCCAGCAGTTTCGGCAGTCTGAGGAACACTGAAGCTTTCTTT. Translation gives CASSFGSLRNTEAFF.

There are many counts of this clonotype. The chain joins TRBV9 to TRBJ2-5; D is undetermined. The CDR3 extends over 15 amino acids. The germline gives CDR1 SGDLS, CDR2 YYNGEE. V dropped 0 bases and J dropped 0 bases, with 9 bases sitting between them. The CDR3 coding sequence is TGTGCCAGCAGCGTAGGAACAACGTACCAAGAGACCCAGTACTTC. Amino acids: CASSVGTTYQETQYF.

In this sample, this clonotype is medium-sized (0.01 to 0.1%). The CDR3 bases are TGCAGTGCTAGCTCCGGCTCCTTCGACAATGAGCAGTTCTTC. This translates into CSASSGSFDNEQFF. The V call is TRBV20-1, the J call TRBJ2-1; D is ambiguous. CDR1 DFQATT and CDR2 SNEGSKA come from the germline V gene (reference sequence). Trimming took off 3 bases at V and 5 bases at J, with 14 bases between the two ends. CDR3 size: 14 residues.

CDR3 loop: CASSVLRVQETQYF. As DNA, the CDR3 is TGTGCCAGCAGCGTTTTAAGGGTCCAAGAGACCCAGTACTTC. The chain recombines TRBV9 with TRBJ2-5, with D hard to call. Per germline, CDR1 SGDLS and CDR2 YYNGEE. The CDR3 consists of 14 residues. V was pared by 2 bases and J by 1 base, with 9 bases between. Full variable domain (remainder filled in from reference TRBV9 and TRBJ2-5): DSGVTQTPKHLITATGQRVTLRCSPRSGDLSVYWYQQSLDQGLQFLIQYYNGEERAKGNILERFSAQQFPDLHSELNLSSLELGDSALYFCASSVLRVQETQYFGPGTRLLVL.

In its sample, this clonotype was seen many times. The chain uses TRBV20-1 and TRBJ1-1; 7 nucleotides match TRBD1. After removal of 6 bases from V and 7 bases from J, the junction contained 11 bases not matched to a gene. The germline V gene has CDR1 DFQATT and CDR2 SNEGSKA (reference sequence). The CDR3 covers 13 residues. CDR3 sequence (DNA): TGCAGTGCCCCGGGACAGCAACGAAGTGAAGCTTTCTTT. Translating it yields CSAPGQQRSEAFF.

This clonotype came up many times. As DNA, the CDR3 is TGTGCCAGCAGCTCCGGACAGGGTGGCTACACCTTC. It translates to CASSSGQGGYTF. The chain joins TRBV7-2 to TRBJ1-2, with TRBD1 matching 8 bases. The CDR3 runs to 12 residues. V dropped 4 bases and J dropped 7; count of bases not matched to a gene: 2. CDR1 and CDR2 from the germline V gene are SGHTA and FQGNSA.

This clonotype turned up a few times. This chain uses TRBV29-1 with TRBJ1-3, with D unresolved. V shed 3 bases and J shed 2 bases, with 5 bases lying between them. Germline values: CDR1 SQVTM, CDR2 ANQGSEA. The CDR3 totals 12 residues. The CDR3 coding sequence is TGCAGCGTTGACAGCCCTGGAAACACCATATATTTT. Protein sequence: CSVDSPGNTIYF.

This clonotype was seen only a few times. The CDR3 protein is CASSLVLGAQETQYF. In nucleotides, the CDR3 is TGTGCCAGCAGCTTGGTTTTAGGGGCGCAAGAGACCCAGTACTTC. The J gene is TRBJ2-5, the V gene TRBV5-6; perhaps TRBD1 as D (5 bases). CDR3 length equals 15 residues. The germline CDR1 and CDR2 sequences are SGHDT and YYEEEE. Trimming left V 0 bases short and J 2 bases short, with 11 bases between.

This clonotype appeared a few times. The chain links TRBV20-1 to TRBJ1-1; 7 positions match TRBD1. Germline V gene sequence: CDR1 DFQATT, CDR2 SNEGSKA (reference sequence). This CDR3 spans 12 amino acids. The junction had 6 bases not matched to a gene; V was cut back by 4 bases and J by 7 bases. CDR3 coding DNA: TGCAGTGCTACGACAGGGACCCTTGAAGCTTTCTTT. Protein: CSATTGTLEAFF.

This clonotype counts as medium-sized (0.01 to 0.1%). J is TRBJ1-2 and V is TRBV28; no reliable D call. CDR3 length: 13 residues. Germline CDR1 is MDHEN and CDR2 is SYDVKM. V gave up 2 bases and J gave up 8 bases, with 12 bases separating them. The CDR3: CASSLNPVGGYTF. The CDR3 nucleotides are TGTGCCAGCAGTTTAAATCCTGTGGGGGGCTACACCTTC.

V usage is TRBV9 and J usage is TRBJ2-1; D may be TRBD1 (5 bases). CDR3 length: 15 amino acids. Germline V CDR1 and CDR2: SGDLS, YYNGEE. Trimming pared 0 bases from V and 4 bases from J, leaving 11 bases between. The CDR3 DNA is TGTGCCAGCAGCGTAGTTGGGGCCGGATACAATGAGCAGTTCTTC. Residues: CASSVVGAGYNEQFF.

This clonotype was counted a few times. The CDR3, as DNA: TGTGCCAGCAGTTTGACACGGGATAGCAATCAGCCCCAGCATTTT. It yields the protein CASSLTRDSNQPQHF. J is TRBJ1-5 and V is TRBV27; D ambiguous. V shed 3 bases and J shed 0 bases, with 9 bases lying between them. This CDR3 has 15 residues. Germline lookup yields CDR1 MNHEY and CDR2 SMNVEV (reference sequence).

The genes are TRBV10-3 and TRBJ1-2; no reliable D call. The CDR3 length is 15 residues. Trimming pared 0 bases from V and 4 bases from J, leaving 12 bases between. The V gene's germline CDR1 is ENHRY and CDR2 SYGVKD. CDR3 nucleotides: TGTGCCATCAGTGAGTCTTCTGGGAGGACCTATGGCTACACCTTC. Residues: CAISESSGRTYGYTF.

This clonotype was seen a handful of times. V usage is TRBV5-1 and J usage is TRBJ2-5; 12 bases line up with TRBD1. V lost 3 bases, J lost 5 bases, and 8 bases stayed unmatched. Germline-derived CDR1 and CDR2 are SGHRS and YFSETQ. This CDR3 is 16 amino acids long. DNA of the CDR3: TGCGCCAGCAGCTCCCAGGGACAGGGGGCTGGGGAGACCCAGTACTTC. This encodes CASSSQGQGAGETQYF.

The rearrangement uses TRBV5-5 and TRBJ2-5; TRBD2 matches at 11 bases. The CDR3 runs to 14 residues. CDR1 is SGHKS and CDR2 is YYEKEE in the germline V gene (reference sequence). With 3 bases clipped from V and 9 bases from J, the junction kept 7 bases outside the gene matches. The CDR3: CASSWTVLAGAQYF. As DNA, the CDR3 is TGTGCCAGCAGCTGGACAGTACTAGCGGGGGCCCAGTACTTC.